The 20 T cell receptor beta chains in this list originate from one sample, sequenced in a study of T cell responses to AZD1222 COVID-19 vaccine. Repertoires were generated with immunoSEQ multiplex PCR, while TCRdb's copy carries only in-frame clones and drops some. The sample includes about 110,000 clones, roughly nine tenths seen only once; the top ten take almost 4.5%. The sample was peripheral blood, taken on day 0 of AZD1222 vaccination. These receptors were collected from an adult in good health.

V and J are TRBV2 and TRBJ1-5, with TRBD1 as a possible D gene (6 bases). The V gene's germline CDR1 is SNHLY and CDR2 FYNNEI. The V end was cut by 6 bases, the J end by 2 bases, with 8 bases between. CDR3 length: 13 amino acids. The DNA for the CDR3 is TGTGCCAGCAGATCAGGGGGCAATCAGCCCCAGCATTTT. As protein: CASRSGGNQPQHF. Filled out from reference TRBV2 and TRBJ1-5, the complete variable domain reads EPEVTQTPSHQVTQMGQEVILRCVPISNHLYFYWYRQILGQKVEFLVSFYNNEISEKSEIFDDQFSVERPDGSNFTLKIRSTKLEDSAMYFCASRSGGNQPQHFGDGTRLSIL.

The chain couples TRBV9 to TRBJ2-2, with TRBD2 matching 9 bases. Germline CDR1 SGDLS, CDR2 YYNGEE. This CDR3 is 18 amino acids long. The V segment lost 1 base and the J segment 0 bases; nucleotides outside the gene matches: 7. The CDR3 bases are TGTGCCAGCAGCGTAAATTCGCTAGCGGGGACGAACACCGGGGAGCTGTTTTTT. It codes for CASSVNSLAGTNTGELFF.

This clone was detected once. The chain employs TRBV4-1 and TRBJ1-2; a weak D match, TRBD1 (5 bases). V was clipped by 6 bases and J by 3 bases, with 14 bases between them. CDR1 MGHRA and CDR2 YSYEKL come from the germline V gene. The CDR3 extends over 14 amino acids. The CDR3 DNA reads TGCGCCAGCAGAGGGACGGAAGTACACTATGGCTACACCTTC. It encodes CASRGTEVHYGYTF.

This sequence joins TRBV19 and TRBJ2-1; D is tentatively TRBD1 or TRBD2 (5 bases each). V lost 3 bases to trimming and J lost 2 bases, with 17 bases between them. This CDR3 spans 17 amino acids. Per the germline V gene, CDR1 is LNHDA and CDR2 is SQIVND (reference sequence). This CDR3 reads CASSIPYAGRTYNEQFF. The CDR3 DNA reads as TGTGCCAGTAGTATCCCATATGCAGGGAGAACCTACAATGAGCAGTTCTTC.

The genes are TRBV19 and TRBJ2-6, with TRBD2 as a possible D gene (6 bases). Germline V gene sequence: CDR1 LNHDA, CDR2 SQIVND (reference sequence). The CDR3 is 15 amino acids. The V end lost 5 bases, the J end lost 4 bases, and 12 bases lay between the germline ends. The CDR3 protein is CASSGGVLGANVLTF. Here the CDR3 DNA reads TGTGCCAGTAGTGGAGGGGTGCTGGGGGCCAACGTCCTGACTTTC.

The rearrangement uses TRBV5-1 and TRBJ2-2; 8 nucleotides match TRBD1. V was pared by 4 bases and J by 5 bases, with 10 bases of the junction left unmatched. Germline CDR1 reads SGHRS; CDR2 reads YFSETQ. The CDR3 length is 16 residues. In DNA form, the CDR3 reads TGCGCCAGCAGCAGGAACGGACAGGGCTATACCGGGGAGCTGTTTTTT. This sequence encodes CASSRNGQGYTGELFF.

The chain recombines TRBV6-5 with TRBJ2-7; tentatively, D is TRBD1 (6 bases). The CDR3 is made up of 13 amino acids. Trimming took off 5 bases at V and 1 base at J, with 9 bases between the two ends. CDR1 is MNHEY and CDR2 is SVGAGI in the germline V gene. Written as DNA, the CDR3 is TGTGCCAGCAGTAAACAGGGTTCCTACGAGCAGTACTTC. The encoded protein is CASSKQGSYEQYF.

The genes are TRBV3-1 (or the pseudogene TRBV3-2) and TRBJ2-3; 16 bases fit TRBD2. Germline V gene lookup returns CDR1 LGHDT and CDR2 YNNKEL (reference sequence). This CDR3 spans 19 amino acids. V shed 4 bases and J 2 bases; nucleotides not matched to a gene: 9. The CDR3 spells CASSRSGLAGGFFTDTQYF. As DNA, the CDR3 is TGTGCCAGCAGCCGCTCGGGACTAGCGGGGGGGTTTTTCACAGATACGCAGTATTTT.

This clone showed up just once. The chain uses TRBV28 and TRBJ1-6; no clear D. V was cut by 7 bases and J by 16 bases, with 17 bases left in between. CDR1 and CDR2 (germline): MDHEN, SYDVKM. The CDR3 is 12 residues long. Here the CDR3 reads CASTPPRGSLHF. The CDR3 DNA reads TGTGCCAGCACCCCCCCCCGCGGCAGTCTCCACTTT.

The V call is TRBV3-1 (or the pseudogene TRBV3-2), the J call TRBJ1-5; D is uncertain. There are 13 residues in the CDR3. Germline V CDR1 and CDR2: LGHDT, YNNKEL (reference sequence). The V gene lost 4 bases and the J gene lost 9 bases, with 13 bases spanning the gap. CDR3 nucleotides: TGTGCCAGCAGCCGGGAGGGCCAGTTGCCCCAGCATTTT. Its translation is CASSREGQLPQHF.

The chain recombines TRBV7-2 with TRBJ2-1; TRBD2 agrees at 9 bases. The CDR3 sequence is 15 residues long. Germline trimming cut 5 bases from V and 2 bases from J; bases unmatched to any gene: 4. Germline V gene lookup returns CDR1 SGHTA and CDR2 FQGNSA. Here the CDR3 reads CASSQRGDPYNEQFF. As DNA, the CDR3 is TGTGCCAGCAGCCAGCGGGGGGATCCCTACAATGAGCAGTTCTTC. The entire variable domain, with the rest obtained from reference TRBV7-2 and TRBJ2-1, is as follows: GAGVSQSPSNKVTEKGKDVELRCDPISGHTALYWYRQSLGQGLEFLIYFQGNSAPDKSGLPSDRFSAERTGGSVSTLTIQRTQQEDSAVYLCASSQRGDPYNEQFFGPGTRLTVL.

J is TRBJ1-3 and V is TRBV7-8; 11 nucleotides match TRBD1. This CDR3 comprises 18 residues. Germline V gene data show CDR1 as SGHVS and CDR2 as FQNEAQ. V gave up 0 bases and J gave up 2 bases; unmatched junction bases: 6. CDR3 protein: CASSLAPGTGGTGNTIYF. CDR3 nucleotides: TGTGCCAGCAGCTTAGCGCCCGGGACAGGGGGAACTGGAAACACCATATATTTT.

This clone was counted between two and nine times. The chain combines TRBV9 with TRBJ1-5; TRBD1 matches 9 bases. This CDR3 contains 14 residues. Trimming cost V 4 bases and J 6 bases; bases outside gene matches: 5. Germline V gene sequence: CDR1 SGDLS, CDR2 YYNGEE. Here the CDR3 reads CASSSGTGFQPQHF. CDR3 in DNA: TGTGCCAGCAGCTCCGGGACAGGGTTTCAGCCCCAGCATTTT.

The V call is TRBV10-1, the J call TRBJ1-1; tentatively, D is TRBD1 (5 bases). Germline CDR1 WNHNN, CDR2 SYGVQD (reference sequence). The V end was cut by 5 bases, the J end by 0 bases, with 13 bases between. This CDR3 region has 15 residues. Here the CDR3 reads CASSRDRGMNTEAFF. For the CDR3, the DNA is TGCGCCAGCAGTCGTGACAGAGGCATGAACACTGAAGCTTTCTTT.

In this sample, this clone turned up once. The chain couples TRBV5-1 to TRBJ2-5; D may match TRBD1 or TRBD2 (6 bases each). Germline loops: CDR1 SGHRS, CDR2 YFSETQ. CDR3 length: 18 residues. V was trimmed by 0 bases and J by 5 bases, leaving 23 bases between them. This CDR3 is CASSLVGSGAGGVETQYF. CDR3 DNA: TGCGCCAGCAGCTTGGTAGGCTCAGGGGCCGGCGGGGTGGAGACCCAGTACTTC. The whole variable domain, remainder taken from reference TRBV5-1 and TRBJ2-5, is KAGVTQTPRYLIKTRGQQVTLSCSPISGHRSVSWYQQTPGQGLQFLFEYFSETQRNKGNFPGRFSGRQFSNSRSEMNVSTLELGDSALYLCASSLVGSGAGGVETQYFGPGTRLLVL.

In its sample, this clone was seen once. This CDR3 is CASKWGEYEQYF. DNA for the CDR3: TGTGCCAGCAAATGGGGGGAATACGAGCAGTACTTC. This chain uses TRBV6-5 with TRBJ2-7, with D possibly matching TRBD2 (6 bases). Germline V CDR1 and CDR2: MNHEY, SVGAGI. The CDR3 consists of 12 residues. V dropped 7 bases and J dropped 4 bases, with 11 bases sitting between them.

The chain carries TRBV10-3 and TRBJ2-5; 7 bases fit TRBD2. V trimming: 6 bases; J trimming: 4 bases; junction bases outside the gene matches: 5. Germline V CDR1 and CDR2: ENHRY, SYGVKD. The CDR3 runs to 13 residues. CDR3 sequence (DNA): TGTGCCATCAGGTGGGAGGGGCGAGAGACCCAGTACTTC. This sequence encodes CAIRWEGRETQYF.

The CDR3 DNA sequence: TGTGCCAGCAGCTTGGGGGGAAATAATCAGCCCCAGCATTTT. It is translated as CASSLGGNNQPQHF. The rearrangement links TRBV5-4 to TRBJ1-5; D remains ambiguous. Germline assignment: CDR1 SGHNT and CDR2 YYREEE (reference sequence). Trimming shortened V by 0 bases and J by 4 bases, and 8 bases separated the two germline ends. The CDR3 has 14 residues.

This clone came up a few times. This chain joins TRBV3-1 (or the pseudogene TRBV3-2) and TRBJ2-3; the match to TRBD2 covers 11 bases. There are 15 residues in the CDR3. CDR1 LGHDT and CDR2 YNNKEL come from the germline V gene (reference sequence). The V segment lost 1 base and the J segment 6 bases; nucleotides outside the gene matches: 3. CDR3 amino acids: CASSQGLAGTDTQYF. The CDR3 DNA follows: TGTGCCAGCAGCCAAGGACTAGCGGGAACTGATACGCAGTATTTT.

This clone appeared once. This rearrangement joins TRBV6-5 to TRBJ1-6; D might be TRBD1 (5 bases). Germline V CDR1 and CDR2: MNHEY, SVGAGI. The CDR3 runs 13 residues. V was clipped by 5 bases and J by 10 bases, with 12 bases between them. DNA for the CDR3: TGTGCCAGCAGTACGGGGAGGGGCTCACCCCTCCACTTT. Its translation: CASSTGRGSPLHF.